A selection of T cell receptor beta chains follows, all from one sample in a study of breast tumors, draining lymph nodes, adjacent tissues. Using its own MiXCR run on the multiplex PCR reads, TCRdb lists one record per CDR3 protein. The sample shows about 21,000 distinct CDR3 sequences, less than 40% of them seen only once. Sequenced material: breast tumor tissue. The origin of the receptors is a female donor with breast cancer. Some clones in this sample may be carry-over from other donors' samples. CDR3s include the opening cysteine and the closing phenylalanine or tryptophan.

J gene	V gene	CDR3 protein
TRBJ2-5	TRBV11-3	CASSGGLAGETQYF
TRBJ2-2	TRBV5-6	CASSYLGLARLLNTGELFF
TRBJ2-7	TRBV5-5	CASSILAGGTYEQYF
TRBJ2-5	TRBV5-1	CASSLGLADSQETQYF
TRBJ2-5	TRBV7-9	CAGSLFGRASQETQYF
TRBJ2-1	TRBV15	CATSRDMGGNSYSEQFF
TRBJ2-7	TRBV10-3	CAISEGTSGNYEQYF
TRBJ1-5	TRBV10-2	CASSERQSNQPQHF
TRBJ2-3	TRBV5-1	CASSLGVVGGPSTDTQYF
TRBJ2-1	TRBV6-4	CASSDSSRSGGVVNEQFF
TRBJ2-7	TRBV28	CASSPVNPYEQYF
TRBJ2-7	TRBV9	CASSVGRDTYEQYF
TRBJ1-4	TRBV10-1	CASNAGQYEKLFF
TRBJ2-1	TRBV6-5	CASSYSSTSGGYNEQFF
TRBJ2-3	TRBV7-3	CASSASGSEIGTQYF
TRBJ2-3	TRBV20-1	CSALDPTSTDTQYF
TRBJ2-2	TRBV7-7	CASSLIGPPLGTGELFF
TRBJ1-5	TRBV2	CATGGWDSNQPQHF
TRBJ2-1	TRBV7-3	CASSLRGTTSYNEQFF
TRBJ2-1	TRBV30	CAWSRASGLNEQFF
TRBJ2-7	TRBV3-1	CASSQSSGYSYEQYF
TRBJ1-5	TRBV2	CASSDGWMDQPQHF
TRBJ2-1	TRBV24-1	CATSAGRRISYNEQFF
TRBJ2-7	TRBV6-2/TRBV6-3	CASSDATSGRTRTYEQYF
TRBJ2-1	TRBV6-6	CASSPRYYNEQFF
TRBJ2-1	TRBV11-3	CASSLGSLAFRNEQFF
TRBJ2-7	TRBV11-2	CASSNRGISYEQYF
TRBJ1-2	TRBV5-1	CASSPTRDTPGYTF
TRBJ2-1	TRBV20-1	CSALLAGEGDEQFF
TRBJ2-1	TRBV27	CASSSYRGQRNEQFF
TRBJ1-3	TRBV6-1	CATARGNTIYF
TRBJ2-1	TRBV30	CAWSVPLADYYNEQFF
TRBJ1-2	TRBV5-1	CASRPRQVGANYGYTF
TRBJ2-7	TRBV6-1	CASSGTGDIFEQYF
TRBJ1-1	TRBV7-2	CASSRDRDPRGLEAFF